Listed here are 2 T cell receptor beta chains from one sample, sequenced in a study of blood T cell repertoires in COVID-19. Repertoires were generated with immunoSEQ multiplex PCR, while TCRdb's copy carries only in-frame clones and drops some. The data show about 75,000 clones, about 88% seen once. Sequenced material: peripheral blood. Receptors were obtained from a human donor in a cohort sampled during active COVID-19.

This clone has just one count. The chain links TRBV4-1 to TRBJ2-1; TRBD1 matches 8 bases. The CDR3 consists of 20 residues. Germline trimming cut 0 bases from V and 9 bases from J; bases unmatched to any gene: 22. Germline CDR1 is MGHRA and CDR2 is YSYEKL. The CDR3 region is CASSQESYPGQGVLHGEQFF. DNA of the CDR3: TGCGCCAGCAGCCAAGAATCCTACCCTGGACAGGGAGTCTTACATGGTGAGCAGTTCTTC.

This chain uses TRBV20-1 with TRBJ1-5; 8 bases align to TRBD1. V trimming: 3 bases; J trimming: 6 bases; junction bases outside the gene matches: 4. CDR1 is DFQATT, CDR2 SNEGSKA, per germline (reference sequence). CDR3 length equals 13 residues. The chain's CDR3 is CSASAGGSQPQHF. As DNA, the CDR3 is TGCAGTGCTAGTGCAGGGGGCTCTCAGCCCCAGCATTTT.